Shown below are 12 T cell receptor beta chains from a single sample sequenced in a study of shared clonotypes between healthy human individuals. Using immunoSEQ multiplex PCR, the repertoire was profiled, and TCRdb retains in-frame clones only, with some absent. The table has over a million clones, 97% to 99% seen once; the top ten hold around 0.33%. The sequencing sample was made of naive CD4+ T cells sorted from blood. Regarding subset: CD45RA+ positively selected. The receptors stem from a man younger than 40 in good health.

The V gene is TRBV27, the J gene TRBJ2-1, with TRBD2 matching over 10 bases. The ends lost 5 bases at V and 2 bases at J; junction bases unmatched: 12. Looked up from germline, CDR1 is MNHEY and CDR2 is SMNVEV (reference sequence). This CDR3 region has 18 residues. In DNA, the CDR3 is TGTGCCAGCAGTCCAATCCTAGCGGGAGTAGGACCCTACAATGAGCAGTTCTTC. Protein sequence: CASSPILAGVGPYNEQFF.

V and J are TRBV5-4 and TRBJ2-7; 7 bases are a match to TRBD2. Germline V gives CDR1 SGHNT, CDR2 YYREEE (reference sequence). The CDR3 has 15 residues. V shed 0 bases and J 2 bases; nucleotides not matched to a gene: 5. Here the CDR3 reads CASSLVSGGPYEQYF. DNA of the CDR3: TGTGCCAGCAGCTTGGTATCGGGAGGACCCTACGAGCAGTACTTC.

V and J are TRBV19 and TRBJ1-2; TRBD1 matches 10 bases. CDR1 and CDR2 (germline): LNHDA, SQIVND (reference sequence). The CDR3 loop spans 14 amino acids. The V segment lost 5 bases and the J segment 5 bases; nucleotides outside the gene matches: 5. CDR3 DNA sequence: TGTGCCAGTAGTCCTCAGGACAGGGGGTATGGCTACACCTTC. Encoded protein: CASSPQDRGYGYTF.

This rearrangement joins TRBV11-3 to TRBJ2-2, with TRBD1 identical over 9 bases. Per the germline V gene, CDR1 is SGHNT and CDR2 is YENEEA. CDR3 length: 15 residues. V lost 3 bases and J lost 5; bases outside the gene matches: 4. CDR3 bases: TGTGCCAGCAGCTTTGACAGGGGGATAACCGGGGAGCTGTTTTTT. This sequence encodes CASSFDRGITGELFF.

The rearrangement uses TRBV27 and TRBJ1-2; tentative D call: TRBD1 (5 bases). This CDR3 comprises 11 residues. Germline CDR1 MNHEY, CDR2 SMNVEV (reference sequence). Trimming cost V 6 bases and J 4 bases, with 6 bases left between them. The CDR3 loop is CASRTVYGYTF. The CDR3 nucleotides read TGTGCCAGCAGGACAGTCTATGGCTACACCTTC.

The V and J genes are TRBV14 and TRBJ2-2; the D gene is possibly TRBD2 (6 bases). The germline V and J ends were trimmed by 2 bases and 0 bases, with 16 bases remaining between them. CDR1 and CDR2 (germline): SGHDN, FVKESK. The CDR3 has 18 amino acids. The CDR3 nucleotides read TGTGCCAGCAGCCAACCCCAGCCGGGACTCCCGAACACCGGGGAGCTGTTTTTT. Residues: CASSQPQPGLPNTGELFF.

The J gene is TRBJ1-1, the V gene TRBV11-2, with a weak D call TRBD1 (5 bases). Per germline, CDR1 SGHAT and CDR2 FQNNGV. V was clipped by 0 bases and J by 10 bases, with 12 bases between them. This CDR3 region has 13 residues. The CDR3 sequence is CASSLDRGFGAFF. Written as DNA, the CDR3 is TGTGCCAGCAGCTTAGATCGGGGGTTCGGAGCTTTCTTT.

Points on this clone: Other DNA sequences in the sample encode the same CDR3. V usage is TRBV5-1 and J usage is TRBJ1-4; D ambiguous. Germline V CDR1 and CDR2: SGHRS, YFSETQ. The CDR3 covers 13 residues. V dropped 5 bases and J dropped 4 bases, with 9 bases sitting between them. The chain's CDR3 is CASSWQSNEKLFF. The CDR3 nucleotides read TGCGCCAGCAGTTGGCAGAGTAATGAAAAACTGTTTTTT. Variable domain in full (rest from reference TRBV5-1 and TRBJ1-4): KAGVTQTPRYLIKTRGQQVTLSCSPISGHRSVSWYQQTPGQGLQFLFEYFSETQRNKGNFPGRFSGRQFSNSRSEMNVSTLELGDSALYLCASSWQSNEKLFFGSGTQLSVL.

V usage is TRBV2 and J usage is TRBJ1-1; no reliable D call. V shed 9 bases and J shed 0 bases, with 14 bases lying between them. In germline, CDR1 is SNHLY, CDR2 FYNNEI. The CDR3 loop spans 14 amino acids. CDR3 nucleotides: TGTGCCAGAAGCTCTGGACGGATGAACACTGAAGCTTTCTTT. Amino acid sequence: CARSSGRMNTEAFF.

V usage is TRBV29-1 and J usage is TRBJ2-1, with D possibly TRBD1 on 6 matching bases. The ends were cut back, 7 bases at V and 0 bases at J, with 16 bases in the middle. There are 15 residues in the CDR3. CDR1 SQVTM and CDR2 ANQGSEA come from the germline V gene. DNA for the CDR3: TGCAGCGCCCATGGGGGCAGAAACTCCTACAATGAGCAGTTCTTC. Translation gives CSAHGGRNSYNEQFF.

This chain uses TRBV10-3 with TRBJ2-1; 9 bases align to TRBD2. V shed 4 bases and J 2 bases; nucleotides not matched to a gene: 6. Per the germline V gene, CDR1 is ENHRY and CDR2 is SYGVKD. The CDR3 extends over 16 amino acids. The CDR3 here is CAISGTSGPTYNEQFF. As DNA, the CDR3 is TGTGCCATCAGTGGAACTAGCGGGCCCACCTACAATGAGCAGTTCTTC.

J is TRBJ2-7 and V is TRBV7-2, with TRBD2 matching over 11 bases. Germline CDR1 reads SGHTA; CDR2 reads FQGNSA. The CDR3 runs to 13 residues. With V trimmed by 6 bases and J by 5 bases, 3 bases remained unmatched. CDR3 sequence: CASRTSGIHEQYF. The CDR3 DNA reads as TGTGCCAGCAGGACTAGCGGGATCCACGAGCAGTACTTC.